This T cell receptor (beta chain) derives from a study of blood T cells in healthy people across ages. Looked up from germline, CDR1 is SGHTA and CDR2 is FQGNSA. The CDR3 loop spans 17 amino acids. The authors ran a second PCR of 7 to 11 cycles using a sample-barcoded 5' primer and a J-beta primer mix. TCRdb called the 5' RACE reads again in MiXCR, with one record for every CDR3 protein. The repertoire includes over a million distinct CDR3 sequences, 20% to 25% of them detected once, and approximately 0.7% sits in the top ten. This clonotype turned up a few times. These data were likewise used in another study, on T cells of mothers and their children.

The chain links TRBV7-2 to TRBJ2-5; 9 bases fit TRBD2. With the DNA end fitting TRBJ2-1 better, the J assignment may be wrong. Sequenced input: blood. This receptor was obtained from a girl aged 2 to 10 in good health. CDR3 sequence reads: CASSPRGLASMSNEQFF. The CDR3 nucleotides read TGTGCCAGCAGCCCTCGAGGACTAGCGTCTATGAGCAATGAGCAGTTCTTC.